This TCR beta chain was sequenced during a study of blood T cell repertoires in COVID-19. Looked up from germline, CDR1 is WNHNN and CDR2 is SYGVQD (reference sequence). This CDR3 contains 14 residues. With 8 bases clipped from V and 8 bases from J, the junction kept 9 bases outside the gene matches. Repertoires were generated with immunoSEQ multiplex PCR, while TCRdb's copy carries only in-frame clones and drops some. In the table there are 380,000 or so clones, 70% to 85% of which are singletons. The TCR was taken from a human donor with acute or convalescent COVID-19. The donor label of this sample is uncertain. Sequencing was performed on peripheral blood. The chain combines TRBV10-1 with TRBJ2-1; 10 positions match TRBD2. The CDR3 bases are TGCGCCAGCCGAGCTAGCGGGGGTATGGATGAGCAGTTCTTC. Translated, it gives CASRASGGMDEQFF.